The present T cell receptor beta chain was sequenced within a study of cytomegalovirus exposure and HLA in healthy donors. The PCR had 60 Vbeta and 13 Jbeta primers. The protocol was immunoSEQ multiplex PCR, while the TCRdb copy is restricted to in-frame clones and leaves out a portion. The sample consists of fewer than 120,000 clones, 86% of them appearing once. A word on this clone: The antigen is not known.

Points from the study as a whole: Specific recognition of CMV antigens was confirmed in vitro for three chains (all CMV-associated). CMV serostatus was the sole immune exposure data available. For presence/absence analyses, sequencing depth was assumed to be roughly uniform across donors. A missense variant in DCLRE1C was later tied to TCR beta V- and J-gene trimming.

The CDR3 has 16 residues. Per germline, CDR1 SEHNR and CDR2 FQNEAQ (reference sequence). The trim removed 3 bases at V and 4 bases at J, leaving 7 bases unmatched. The receptor was derived from a man aged 35 to 55 in good health and CMV-seronegative. Sequenced material: PBMCs. The gene calls are TRBV7-9 and TRBJ2-3; 10 positions match TRBD2. The CDR3 spells CASSFGTAGGSDTQYF. CDR3 in DNA: TGTGCCAGCAGCTTTGGAACAGCGGGGGGGTCAGATACGCAGTATTTT.